Presented here are 10 T cell receptor beta chains from one specimen sequenced in a study of T cells after yellow fever vaccination. TCRdb redid the calling of the 5' RACE reads with MiXCR, one entry per CDR3 protein. Of approximately 300,000 distinct CDR3 sequences listed, over 10% are singletons. The sample here was CD4+ T cells sorted from PBMCs, taken 45 days after the yellow fever booster vaccination. These receptors originate from a man under 40 who received the YFV17D yellow fever vaccine.

This clonotype was seen a few times. The chain is built from TRBV12-3 or TRBV12-4 and TRBJ2-2; D not certain. V lost 6 bases and J 4 bases, leaving 18 bases between the germline ends. The CDR3 contains 16 residues. The CDR3 sequence: CASSRPGTEITGELFF. The DNA for the CDR3 is TGTGCCAGCAGCCGACCGGGCACGGAAATCACCGGGGAGCTGTTTTTT.

CDR3 loop: CSVASVGETQYF. In DNA, the CDR3 is TGCAGCGTTGCATCCGTCGGGGAGACCCAGTACTTC. The V and J genes are TRBV29-1 and TRBJ2-5, with D uncertain. V lost 4 bases, J lost 5 bases, and 11 bases lay in between. The CDR3 consists of 12 residues. Per the germline V gene, CDR1 is SQVTM and CDR2 is ANQGSEA. The variable domain in full, completed from reference TRBV29-1 and TRBJ2-5, reads SAVISQKPSRDICQRGTSLTIQCQVDSQVTMMFWYRQQPGQSLTLIATANQGSEATYESGFVIDKFPISRPNLTFSTLTVSNMSPEDSSIYLCSVASVGETQYFGPGTRLLVL.

This clonotype was observed a few times. The gene calls are TRBV7-9 and TRBJ2-1; 9 nucleotides line up with TRBD1. J gave up 10 bases and V 5 bases, and 12 bases lay outside the gene matches. The CDR3 sequence is 15 residues long. Germline V gene lookup returns CDR1 SEHNR and CDR2 FQNEAQ (reference sequence). Here the CDR3 reads CASSPGTGRYGEQFF. In DNA, the CDR3 is TGTGCCAGCAGCCCCGGGACAGGGCGGTACGGCGAGCAGTTCTTC.

In this sample, this clonotype turned up a few times. The gene calls are TRBV20-1 and TRBJ2-1; maybe TRBD1 (6 bases). Per the germline V gene, CDR1 is DFQATT and CDR2 is SNEGSKA (reference sequence). CDR3 length equals 15 residues. Trimming left V 6 bases short and J 1 base short, with 16 bases between. The CDR3 region has the DNA TGCAGTGCCCGGGGTGGGGGCAGTTCCTACAATGAGCAGTTCTTC. It encodes CSARGGGSSYNEQFF.

The V call is TRBV7-9, the J call TRBJ2-1; 8 bases are a match to TRBD2. Germline V gene sequence: CDR1 SEHNR, CDR2 FQNEAQ (reference sequence). V shed 2 bases and J 6 bases; nucleotides not matched to a gene: 9. This CDR3 has 16 amino acids. CDR3 DNA sequence: TGTGCCAGCAGCTTACCGAGCGGGAGCGGGGGCAATGAGCAGTTCTTC. This gives the protein CASSLPSGSGGNEQFF.

The V gene is TRBV5-1, the J gene TRBJ2-1, with 9 bases lining up with TRBD1. The CDR3 is 16 amino acids. The ends lost 8 bases at V and 5 bases at J; junction bases unmatched: 14. Germline values: CDR1 SGHRS, CDR2 YFSETQ. The CDR3 DNA reads as TGCGCCAGTAGCCAGACTCCGGGACAGGGACACAATGAGCAGTTCTTC. Residues: CASSQTPGQGHNEQFF.

This clonotype was counted only a few times. V usage is TRBV12-3 or TRBV12-4 and J usage is TRBJ1-5, with D unclear. The CDR3 contains 14 residues. Trimming left V 6 bases short and J 0 bases short, with 9 bases between. The CDR3: CASSKGSSNQPQHF. Written as DNA, the CDR3 is TGTGCCAGCAGCAAGGGAAGTAGCAATCAGCCCCAGCATTTT.

DNA of the CDR3: TGTGCCTGGAGCGCGGGAGGTGAGCAGTTCTTC. It encodes CAWSAGGEQFF. J is TRBJ2-1 and V is TRBV30, with 8 nucleotides matching TRBD2. Unmatched junction bases numbered 1, after V lost 3 bases and J lost 9 bases. This CDR3 contains 11 residues. Germline CDR1 is GTSNPN and CDR2 is SVGIG (reference sequence).

V usage is TRBV7-2 and J usage is TRBJ2-5; TRBD1 might be the D (6 bases). This CDR3 contains 15 residues. The V end was cut by 4 bases, the J end by 0 bases, with 12 bases between. From germline, CDR1 is SGHTA and CDR2 FQGNSA. CDR3 DNA sequence: TGTGCCAGCAGCTCAAACAGGGCCTACCAAGAGACCCAGTACTTC. The encoded protein is CASSSNRAYQETQYF.

This clonotype was counted a single time. The gene calls are TRBV14 and TRBJ2-7; TRBD1 or TRBD2 may be the D gene (5 bases each). This CDR3 region has 15 residues. With 0 bases removed from V and 7 bases from J, the gap between germline ends came to 16 bases. The germline CDR1 and CDR2 sequences are SGHDN and FVKESK. The DNA for the CDR3 is TGTGCCAGCAGCCAAGATACGGGGCTACCGCGGGAGCAGTACTTC. This codes for CASSQDTGLPREQYF.